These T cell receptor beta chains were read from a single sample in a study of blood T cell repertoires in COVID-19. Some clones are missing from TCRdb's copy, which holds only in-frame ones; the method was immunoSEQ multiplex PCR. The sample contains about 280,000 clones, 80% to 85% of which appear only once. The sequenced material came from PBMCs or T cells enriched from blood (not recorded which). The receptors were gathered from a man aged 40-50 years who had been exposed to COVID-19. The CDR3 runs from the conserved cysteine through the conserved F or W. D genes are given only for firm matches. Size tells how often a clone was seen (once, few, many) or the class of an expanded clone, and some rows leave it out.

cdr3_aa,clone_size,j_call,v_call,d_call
CASSYDSVSGNTIYF,.,TRBJ1-3,TRBV5-1,.
CASSLVGTGGDSPLHF,.,TRBJ1-6,TRBV7-2,TRBD1
CASSLSRTRRFGANVLTF,many,TRBJ2-6,TRBV11-3,.
CASSSGGRLYGYTF,.,TRBJ1-2,TRBV6-5,TRBD1
CASSFTVNTEAFF,.,TRBJ1-1,TRBV12-3/TRBV12-4,.
CASGTGTQNYGYTF,.,TRBJ1-2,TRBV3-1/TRBV3-2,TRBD1
CASSPQFRDRGYEQYF,once,TRBJ2-7,TRBV18,TRBD1
CASSHGTSGIETQYF,.,TRBJ2-5,TRBV7-8,TRBD2
CASSFLDGEGYGYTF,.,TRBJ1-2,TRBV5-1,.
CASSSTSFPSGANVLTF,.,TRBJ2-6,TRBV7-3,.
CASSLVGSNYGYTF,.,TRBJ1-2,TRBV5-1,.
CAWSVGQGALWEPQHF,.,TRBJ1-5,TRBV30,TRBD1
CASSMASESSSYEQYF,.,TRBJ2-7,TRBV19,.
CAISESIGETYEQYF,.,TRBJ2-7,TRBV10-3,.
CASSMPGQNYGYTF,.,TRBJ1-2,TRBV5-1,.
CASSLGPYSNQPQHF,.,TRBJ1-5,TRBV5-8,.
CASSMRDSYTQYF,.,TRBJ2-3,TRBV19,.
CASGLVGGRTYEQYF,.,TRBJ2-7,TRBV12-5,.
CASPNPTGRTNEQFF,.,TRBJ2-1,TRBV6-5,.
CASSLGSGGVYEQYF,.,TRBJ2-7,TRBV7-2,.
CASSFDPGGQPQHF,once,TRBJ1-5,TRBV11-2,TRBD1
CASSSSRTSGRNEQFF,.,TRBJ2-1,TRBV7-9,TRBD2
CASSPQVSSGRISGELFF,.,TRBJ2-2,TRBV18,TRBD2
CASGLSRNSGFGNTIYF,.,TRBJ1-3,TRBV12-5,.
CASSLNRDRGYGYTF,.,TRBJ1-2,TRBV7-2,TRBD1
CASSPPPGGPCEQYF,once,TRBJ2-7,TRBV10-2,.
CASSVDGYQPQHF,.,TRBJ1-5,TRBV9,.
CASSAQGNGYTF,.,TRBJ1-2,TRBV11-2,.
CASSSNTGLSGELFF,few,TRBJ2-2,TRBV5-5,.
CASRSRQFNQPQHF,.,TRBJ1-5,TRBV19,.
CASLRQGGYNEQFF,.,TRBJ2-1,TRBV28,.
CASSETGSGYTF,once,TRBJ1-2,TRBV2,TRBD1
CASSYSRGSYTGELFF,.,TRBJ2-2,TRBV6-5,.
CASSLEAGGGSPLHF,.,TRBJ1-6,TRBV5-1,.
CASSLTAFSGANVLTF,.,TRBJ2-6,TRBV27,.
CAISESRDGNEQFF,.,TRBJ2-1,TRBV10-3,.
CASSPESGYEQYF,.,TRBJ2-7,TRBV11-3,.
CASSQNQNYEQYF,once,TRBJ2-7,TRBV3-1/TRBV3-2,.
CASSLVRLSNEQFF,.,TRBJ2-1,TRBV7-2,.
CASSAPSSGSSGTDTQYF,.,TRBJ2-3,TRBV5-1,TRBD2